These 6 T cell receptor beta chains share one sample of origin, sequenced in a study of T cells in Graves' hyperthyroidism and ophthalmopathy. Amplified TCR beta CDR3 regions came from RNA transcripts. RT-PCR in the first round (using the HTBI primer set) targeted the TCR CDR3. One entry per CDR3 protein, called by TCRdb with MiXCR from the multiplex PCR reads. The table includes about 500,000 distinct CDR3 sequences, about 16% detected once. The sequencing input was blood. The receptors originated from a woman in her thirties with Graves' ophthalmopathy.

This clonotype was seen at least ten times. CDR3 residues: CASSWDTGGKANYGYTF. The CDR3 DNA sequence: TGTGCCAGCAGTTGGGATACAGGGGGAAAAGCTAACTATGGCTACACCTTC. V and J are TRBV28 and TRBJ1-2; 8 nucleotides match TRBD1. Germline V gene data show CDR1 as MDHEN and CDR2 as SYDVKM. The CDR3 extends over 17 amino acids. Trimming cost V 4 bases and J 0 bases; bases outside gene matches: 10.

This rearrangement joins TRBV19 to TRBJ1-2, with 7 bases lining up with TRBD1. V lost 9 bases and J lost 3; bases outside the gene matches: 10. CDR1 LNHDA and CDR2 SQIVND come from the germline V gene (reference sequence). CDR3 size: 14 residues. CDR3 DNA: TGTGCCAGCACCGACAGGGAATGGTACTATGGCTACACCTTC. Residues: CASTDREWYYGYTF.

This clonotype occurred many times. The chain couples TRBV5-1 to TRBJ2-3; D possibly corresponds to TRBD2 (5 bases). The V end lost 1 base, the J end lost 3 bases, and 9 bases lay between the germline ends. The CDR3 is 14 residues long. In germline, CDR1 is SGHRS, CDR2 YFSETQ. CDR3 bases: TGCGCCAGCAGCTTGAGTCTAGCTACAGATACGCAGTATTTT. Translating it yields CASSLSLATDTQYF.

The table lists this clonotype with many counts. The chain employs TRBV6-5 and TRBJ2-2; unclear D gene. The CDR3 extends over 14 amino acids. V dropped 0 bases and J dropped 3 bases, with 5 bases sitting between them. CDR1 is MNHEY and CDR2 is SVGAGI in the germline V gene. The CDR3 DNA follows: TGTGCCAGCAGTTACTCAAGGGACACCGGGGAGCTGTTTTTT. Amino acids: CASSYSRDTGELFF.

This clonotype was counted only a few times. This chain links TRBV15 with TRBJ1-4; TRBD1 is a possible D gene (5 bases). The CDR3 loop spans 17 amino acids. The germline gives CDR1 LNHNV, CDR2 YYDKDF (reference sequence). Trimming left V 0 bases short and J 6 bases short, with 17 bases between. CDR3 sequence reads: CATSRDWRGRYYEKLFF. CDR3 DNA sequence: TGTGCCACCAGCAGAGATTGGAGGGGTCGATATTATGAAAAACTGTTTTTT.

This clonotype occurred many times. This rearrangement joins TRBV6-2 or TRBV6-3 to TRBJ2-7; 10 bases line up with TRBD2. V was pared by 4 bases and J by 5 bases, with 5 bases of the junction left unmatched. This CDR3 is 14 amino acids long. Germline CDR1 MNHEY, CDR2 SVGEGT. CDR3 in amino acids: CASSLAGGMHEQYF. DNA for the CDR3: TGTGCCAGCAGTTTAGCGGGAGGAATGCACGAGCAGTACTTC.